This T cell receptor beta chain was sequenced during a study of blood T cell repertoires in COVID-19. The wider study: Italy, Spain and the United States were the sources of the convalescent and acute COVID-19 samples. T cells, B-cell-depleted T cells, or PBMCs provided the cDNA or gDNA that served as material.

Seattle participants joined during active infection and were tracked over time. The V and J ends lost 5 bases and 7 bases respectively, with 14 bases between them. CDR1 MDHEN and CDR2 SYDVKM come from the germline V gene. The CDR3 has 13 residues. Method: immunoSEQ multiplex PCR; TCRdb's copy keeps in-frame clones and lacks some. This sample has 200,000 to 300,000 clones, with about 87% found just once. Source material: peripheral blood. The TCR comes from a woman aged 55-69 years with COVID-19, enrolled during active disease. The chain links TRBV28 to TRBJ1-2, with unresolved D. The CDR3 loop is CASSPHGEGGYTF. The DNA for the CDR3 is TGTGCCAGCAGTCCCCACGGGGAAGGTGGCTACACCTTC.